A single sample gave rise to the 8 T cell receptor beta chains below, sequenced in a study of shared clonotypes between healthy human individuals. The protocol was immunoSEQ multiplex PCR, while the TCRdb copy is restricted to in-frame clones and leaves out a portion. Of about 470,000 clones listed, 70% to 80% were seen once; the top ten hold around 14%. The sample consisted of PBMCs. Source of these receptors: a woman between 40 and 55 years old in good health. Some clones in this sample may be carry-over from other donors' samples.

The V and J genes are TRBV28 and TRBJ2-2; unclear D gene. The length of the CDR3 is 15 residues. The V end lost 2 bases, the J end lost 4 bases, and 11 bases lay between the germline ends. Germline assignment: CDR1 MDHEN and CDR2 SYDVKM. CDR3 nucleotide sequence: TGTGCCAGCAGTTTAAAGTTAGCAGGCACCGGGGAGCTGTTTTTT. Its protein product is CASSLKLAGTGELFF.

The chain recombines TRBV10-3 with TRBJ2-5; 10 bases map to TRBD2. V lost 8 bases and J lost 5; bases outside the gene matches: 8. The CDR3 is 14 amino acids. CDR1 ENHRY and CDR2 SYGVKD come from the germline V gene. In nucleotides, the CDR3 is TGTGCCATCCAGCTAGCGGGAGATTCTGAGACCCAGTACTTC. Translation gives CAIQLAGDSETQYF.

The rearrangement joins TRBV6-5 to TRBJ2-1, with 8 bases fitting TRBD2. The CDR3 is 16 residues long. V lost 0 bases, J lost 3 bases, and 4 bases stayed unmatched. In germline, CDR1 is MNHEY, CDR2 SVGAGI. CDR3 loop: CASSYSSGGYYNEQFF. Here the CDR3 DNA reads TGTGCCAGCAGTTACTCAAGCGGGGGATACTACAATGAGCAGTTCTTC.

CDR3 coding DNA: TGTGCCAGCAGCCAAAAGGGGGGACTAGCGGGATTACAAGGCGGGTACTTC. It encodes CASSQKGGLAGLQGGYF. The rearrangement joins TRBV21-1 to TRBJ2-7; TRBD2 is the table's D call, not checked against the DNA. TRBV21-1 counts as a pseudogene. The CDR3 covers 17 residues.

The rearrangement links TRBV28 to TRBJ2-1; 8 bases align to TRBD2. This CDR3 has 16 residues. The trim removed 5 bases at V and 0 bases at J, leaving 6 bases unmatched. Germline lookup yields CDR1 MDHEN and CDR2 SYDVKM. Here the CDR3 DNA reads TGTGCCAGCAGTCGACCAGGGACTAGCTCCTACAATGAGCAGTTCTTC. Its translation: CASSRPGTSSYNEQFF.

As concerns this clone: This sequence is one base from a far larger clone and is likely a read error. The J gene is TRBJ2-7, the V gene TRBV9; unclear D gene. The CDR3 runs to 14 residues. Germline V gives CDR1 SGDLS, CDR2 YYNGEE. Trimming pared 1 base from V and 0 bases from J, leaving 8 bases between. CDR3 coding DNA: TGTGCCAGCAGCGTATCAACTGTCTCCTACGAGCAGTACTTC. Translated, it gives CASSVSTVSYEQYF.

The chain couples TRBV15 to TRBJ1-2; D call uncertain. The CDR3 has 13 amino acids. Between the trimmed V and J ends, which lost 4 bases and 7 bases, there was a span of 13 bases. In germline, CDR1 is LNHNV, CDR2 YYDKDF (reference sequence). The CDR3 DNA is TGTGCCACCAGCAACCCTGGCCGAGGTGGCTACACCTTC. This translates into CATSNPGRGGYTF.

The V gene is TRBV30, the J gene TRBJ1-2; 10 bases agree with TRBD1. In germline, CDR1 is GTSNPN, CDR2 SVGIG (reference sequence). The CDR3 contains 16 residues. Losses at the gene ends were 5 bases for V and 8 bases for J; bases not matched to a gene: 17. The chain's CDR3 is CAWHNPWTGGWRGYTF. CDR3 sequence (DNA): TGTGCCTGGCACAACCCCTGGACAGGGGGTTGGCGGGGCTACACCTTC.